These T cell receptor beta chains were read from a single sample in a study of T-cell memory formation after mild COVID-19. TCRdb re-analysed the 5' RACE reads in MiXCR, keeping a single row per CDR3 protein. Of about 470,000 distinct CDR3 sequences listed, about 20% were seen once; the top ten hold roughly an eighth. Sequencing input: PBMCs or a T cell subset sorted from them (not recorded which). The receptors come from an adult woman who had mild COVID-19 (a few samples of this study predate the infection). Cell type and time point are not known. Both conserved end residues are part of each CDR3. D genes are given only for firm matches. Clone size is stated in some rows and not others, as once, few, many or a class when expanded.

size,D,J,V,DNA,CDR3
-,-,TRBJ2-5,TRBV12-3/TRBV12-4,TGTGCCAGCAGTCCTCAGGACCTGACATGGGAGACCCAGTACTTC,CASSPQDLTWETQYF
few,TRBD1,TRBJ2-1,TRBV7-2,TGTGCCAGCAGCCTCGAGGCGAACAGGGGGAATAGTGAGCAGTTCTTC,CASSLEANRGNSEQFF
-,-,TRBJ2-1,TRBV4-3,TGCGCCAGCAGCCAAGATGAGCGGAGCTCCTACAATGAGCAGTTCTTC,CASSQDERSSYNEQFF
-,-,TRBJ1-2,TRBV20-1,TGCAGTGCTAGATACGGGACATATGGCTACACCTTC,CSARYGTYGYTF
many,TRBD1,TRBJ1-1,TRBV5-1,TGCGCCAGCAGCCGGGGACAGGGGCCGACTGAAGCTTTCTTT,CASSRGQGPTEAFF
-,-,TRBJ1-1,TRBV29-1,TGCAGCGCCGAAGGGGGGCAGGTCACTGAAGCTTTCTTT,CSAEGGQVTEAFF
-,TRBD2,TRBJ2-1,TRBV29-1,TGCAGCGCAATATCCCTAGCGGGAGGTTACTACAATGAGCAGTTCTTC,CSAISLAGGYYNEQFF
-,-,TRBJ1-2,TRBV4-1,TGCGCCAGCAGCCAACAGGGTAAGAGATCTAACTATGGCTACACCTTC,CASSQQGKRSNYGYTF
-,-,TRBJ1-4,TRBV4-1,TGCGCCAGCAGCCAGCGAGAGGGAAAACTGTTTTTT,CASSQREGKLFF
-,-,TRBJ2-5,TRBV18,TGTGCCAGCTCACCATCAAGAGGAGGAACAGAGACCCAGTACTTC,CASSPSRGGTETQYF
few,-,TRBJ2-3,TRBV7-8,TGTGCCAGCAGCTTAAGGGGACCAGGGGACACAGATACGCAGTATTTT,CASSLRGPGDTDTQYF
-,-,TRBJ2-7,TRBV7-9,TGTGCCAGCAGCTTAGACGACGGCTACGAGCAGTACTTC,CASSLDDGYEQYF
few,-,TRBJ2-6,TRBV6-4,TGTGCCAGCGGACCTACCGTTGCGGTTGGGGCCAACGTCCTGACTTTC,CASGPTVAVGANVLTF
few,-,TRBJ2-1,TRBV9,TGTGCCAGCAGCGTAGGCGGGATATCCTACAATGAGCAGTTCTTC,CASSVGGISYNEQFF
-,TRBD2,TRBJ2-3,TRBV20-1,TGCAGTGCTAGGGACCTACGACTAGCGGGGGTCACAGATACGCAGTATTTT,CSARDLRLAGVTDTQYF
-,TRBD2,TRBJ2-1,TRBV20-1,TGCAGTGCCACCCGGCTGACTAGCGGGAGGGCCTTCTCTCACAATGAGCAGTTCTTC,CSATRLTSGRAFSHNEQFF
few,-,TRBJ2-7,TRBV20-1,TGCAGTGCTAGAGATCCGACCGGGAGAAGTTACGAGCAGTACTTC,CSARDPTGRSYEQYF
-,-,TRBJ1-1,TRBV20-1,TGCAGTGCCCCTACCTCGAACACTGAAGATTTCTTT,CSAPTSNTEDFF
few,-,TRBJ2-3,TRBV25-1,TGTGCCAGCAGTGAGTGGACTAGCACAGATACGCAGTATTTT,CASSEWTSTDTQYF
few,TRBD2,TRBJ2-1,TRBV24-1,TGTGCCACCAGTGATTCCAGGACTAGCGGACAATACAATGAGCAGTTCTTC,CATSDSRTSGQYNEQFF
-,-,TRBJ2-2,TRBV12-3/TRBV12-4,TGTGCCAGCACCTCTTTTGTCGGAGGGGACACCGGGGAGCTGTTTTTT,CASTSFVGGDTGELFF
-,TRBD1,TRBJ1-2,TRBV4-1,TGCGCCAGCAGCCAAGATTCGGGGACAGGGGGCTATGGCTACACCTTC,CASSQDSGTGGYGYTF
-,-,TRBJ1-4,TRBV7-6,TGTGCCAGCAGCTTACGGCCCCGCACAACTAATGAAAAACTGTTTTTT,CASSLRPRTTNEKLFF
-,-,TRBJ2-7,TRBV5-6,TGTGCCAGCAGCTTCGGGACTGACGAGCAGTACTTC,CASSFGTDEQYF
few,-,TRBJ2-1,TRBV5-1,TGCGCCAGCAGCTTGGGGGGCTCCAACCCGAATGAGCAGTTCTTC,CASSLGGSNPNEQFF
-,-,TRBJ2-5,TRBV5-4,TGTGCCAGCAGCTTGCCGGAAGAGACCCAGTACTTC,CASSLPEETQYF
-,-,TRBJ1-2,TRBV2,TGTGCCAGCAGTGAAGCGCGTACAGGCTATGGCTACACCTTC,CASSEARTGYGYTF
-,-,TRBJ2-5,TRBV5-6,TGTGCCAGCAGCTTGCGAGGGGGGCGAGAGACCCAGTACTTC,CASSLRGGRETQYF
few,-,TRBJ1-2,TRBV7-3,TGTGCCAGCAGCAAAGGAGGGGAGGATGGCTACACCTTC,CASSKGGEDGYTF
few,-,TRBJ2-1,TRBV5-1,TGCGCCAGCAGCTTGGGGCAGGGGAGCTCCTACAATGAGCAGTTCTTC,CASSLGQGSSYNEQFF
many,-,TRBJ2-1,TRBV7-9,TGTGCCAGCAGTCTGGACAGCAATGAGCAGTTCTTC,CASSLDSNEQFF
-,TRBD1,TRBJ1-5,TRBV24-1,TGTGCCACCGGACAGGGAACAAATCACCCCCAGCATTTT,CATGQGTNHPQHF
-,TRBD1,TRBJ2-1,TRBV29-1,TGCAGCGTTGCACCCGGGACAGGATTTTACAATGAGCAGTTCTTC,CSVAPGTGFYNEQFF
-,-,TRBJ2-3,TRBV23-1,TGCGCCAGCAGTCATGGGGGGAGGTCAGATACGCAGTATTTT,CASSHGGRSDTQYF
-,TRBD1,TRBJ2-7,TRBV11-3,TGTGCCAGCAGCCCCGGGACAGTTGGAACTTACGAGCAGTACTTC,CASSPGTVGTYEQYF
-,-,TRBJ2-2,TRBV9,TGTGCCAGCAGCGTAGGGTCCTACACCGGGGAGCTGTTTTTT,CASSVGSYTGELFF
-,TRBD1,TRBJ1-1,TRBV6-2/TRBV6-3,TGTGCCAGCAGTTACTCCACCGGGACAGGGCCCACTGAAGCTTTCTTT,CASSYSTGTGPTEAFF
-,-,TRBJ2-5,TRBV5-4,TGTGCCAGCAGCCTGATCGGCCAAGCGTCGGAGACCCAGTACTTC,CASSLIGQASETQYF
-,TRBD1,TRBJ2-7,TRBV6-6,TGTGCCAGCAGCCCCGGGACAGGGTACAACGAGCAGTACTTC,CASSPGTGYNEQYF
-,-,TRBJ1-1,TRBV12-3/TRBV12-4,TGTGCCAGCGCCGGGACACCGAACACTGAAGCTTTCTTT,CASAGTPNTEAFF
-,-,TRBJ2-7,TRBV20-1,TGCAGTGCTAGAGATGAGGAACTAGCAGGCTACGAGCAGTACTTC,CSARDEELAGYEQYF
few,-,TRBJ2-7,TRBV10-3,TGTGCCATCAGTGAAGTGGGTCCTAGTAGGGGCGAGCAGTACTTC,CAISEVGPSRGEQYF
-,-,TRBJ2-1,TRBV5-1,TGCGCCAGCAGCTGGGTAGGCCAGTCCCTCGGGAATGAGCAGTTCTTC,CASSWVGQSLGNEQFF
-,-,TRBJ1-2,TRBV12-3/TRBV12-4,TGTGCCAGCACTCCGCAGGGTGCCTATGGCTACACCTTC,CASTPQGAYGYTF
few,-,TRBJ2-1,TRBV11-2,TGTGCCAGCAGCTCGGGACACTTTTCCTACAATGAGCAGTTCTTC,CASSSGHFSYNEQFF
few,-,TRBJ2-7,TRBV29-1,TGCAGCGTTGTGCAGGGAGGGGGATACGAGCAGTACTTC,CSVVQGGGYEQYF
-,-,TRBJ1-2,TRBV9,TGTGCCAGCAGCGACAGTGGGGGGCGTAACTATGGCTACACCTTC,CASSDSGGRNYGYTF
few,-,TRBJ1-5,TRBV6-6,TGTGCCAGCAGTTACTCTATGGAGTATAATCAGCCCCAGCATTTT,CASSYSMEYNQPQHF